These 22 T cell receptor beta chains originate from one sample sequenced in a study of CD4+ T cells in melanoma. TCRdb keeps only in-frame clones here, not all; method: immunoSEQ multiplex PCR. Altogether roughly 20,000 clones are present, approximately 80% being singletons, with the ten largest covering roughly 4%. Sequenced sample: cells from a culture (not recorded whether cultured in vitro). These receptors were taken from a human donor with melanoma.

The genes are TRBV9 and TRBJ2-1, with D maybe TRBD2 (5 bases). Germline loops: CDR1 SGDLS, CDR2 YYNGEE. Trimming stripped 4 bases from V and 4 bases from J, with 12 bases between. The CDR3 runs to 14 residues. CDR3 amino acids: CASSPRTSYNEQFF. The CDR3 DNA reads TGTGCCAGCAGCCCCCGGACTTCATACAATGAGCAGTTCTTC. The entire variable domain, with the rest obtained from reference TRBV9 and TRBJ2-1, is as follows: DSGVTQTPKHLITATGQRVTLRCSPRSGDLSVYWYQQSLDQGLQFLIQYYNGEERAKGNILERFSAQQFPDLHSELNLSSLELGDSALYFCASSPRTSYNEQFFGPGTRLTVL.

CDR3 in DNA: TGCGCCAGCAGGGGACTAGCGTCTAGCACAGATACGCAGTATTTT. It codes for CASRGLASSTDTQYF. The chain recombines TRBV5-1 with TRBJ2-3, with 10 bases matching TRBD2. The trim removed 5 bases at V and 0 bases at J, leaving 3 bases unmatched. Looked up from germline, CDR1 is SGHRS and CDR2 is YFSETQ. This CDR3 is 15 amino acids long.

The chain employs TRBV30 and TRBJ2-5; 7 bases align to TRBD2. This CDR3 spans 12 amino acids. V trimming: 8 bases; J trimming: 5 bases; junction bases outside the gene matches: 8. CDR1 is GTSNPN, CDR2 SVGIG, per germline (reference sequence). The CDR3 protein is CAEGLPRETQYF. DNA of the CDR3: TGTGCCGAGGGACTACCTCGTGAGACCCAGTACTTC.

The chain employs TRBV18 and TRBJ1-3, with 7 bases aligning to TRBD1. The ends lost 2 bases at V and 8 bases at J; junction bases unmatched: 3. The CDR3 loop spans 13 amino acids. Germline V gives CDR1 KGHSH, CDR2 LQKENI. The chain's CDR3 is CASSPRQGDTIYF. DNA for the CDR3: TGTGCCAGCTCACCAAGACAGGGAGACACCATATATTTT.

The chain recombines TRBV7-2 with TRBJ2-3; perhaps D is TRBD1 or TRBD2 (6 bases each). Trimming removed 2 bases at V and 2 bases at J, with 14 bases between. CDR3 length equals 16 residues. Germline V lookup: CDR1 SGHTA, CDR2 FQGNSA. CDR3 loop: CASSLSRGGYTDTQYF. CDR3 in DNA: TGTGCCAGCAGCTTATCGAGAGGGGGGTACACAGATACGCAGTATTTT.

J is TRBJ1-2 and V is TRBV14; no clear D. Trimming removed 1 base from V and 8 bases from J, with 11 bases in between. This CDR3 has 13 amino acids. Germline CDR1 SGHDN, CDR2 FVKESK. The CDR3 here is CASSQAAGWGYTF. Written as DNA, the CDR3 is TGTGCCAGCAGCCAAGCTGCAGGATGGGGCTACACCTTC. Filled out from reference TRBV14 and TRBJ1-2, the complete variable domain reads EAGVTQFPSHSVIEKGQTVTLRCDPISGHDNLYWYRRVMGKEIKFLLHFVKESKQDESGMPNNRFLAERTGGTYSTLKVQPAELEDSGVYFCASSQAAGWGYTFGSGTRLTVV.

V is TRBV5-1 and J is TRBJ1-3, with 7 bases fitting TRBD1. The CDR3 spans 16 residues. CDR1 is SGHRS and CDR2 is YFSETQ in the germline V gene. The V segment lost 3 bases and the J segment 3 bases; nucleotides outside the gene matches: 9. The CDR3 region has the DNA TGCGCCAGCAGCTCTTCCACAGGGGTGATTGGAAACACCATATATTTT. It is translated as CASSSSTGVIGNTIYF.

CDR3 sequence reads: CASSRGTSGGTGELFF. CDR3 coding DNA: TGTGCCAGCAGCCGAGGGACTAGCGGGGGCACCGGGGAGCTGTTTTTT. The gene calls are TRBV7-3 and TRBJ2-2, with 14 bases identical to TRBD2. Germline assignment: CDR1 SGHTA and CDR2 FQGTGA. V dropped 5 bases and J dropped 4; count of bases not matched to a gene: 3. This CDR3 comprises 16 residues.

The chain employs TRBV5-6 and TRBJ2-1, with D tentatively TRBD1 or TRBD2 (6 bases each). In germline, CDR1 is SGHDT, CDR2 YYEEEE. The CDR3 has 16 amino acids. V dropped 1 base and J dropped 4 bases, with 15 bases sitting between them. DNA of the CDR3: TGTGCCAGCAGCTTGAGAAGAGGGGGGTGGTACAATGAGCAGTTCTTC. Translation gives CASSLRRGGWYNEQFF.

This chain uses TRBV10-2 with TRBJ1-1; possibly TRBD1 for D (5 bases). CDR1 and CDR2 from the germline V gene are WSHSY and SAAADI. V gave up 8 bases and J gave up 6 bases, with 19 bases separating them. The CDR3 has 14 residues. CDR3: CASRPRGGIAEAFF. The CDR3 DNA reads as TGCGCCAGCCGGCCCCGGGGGGGGATTGCTGAAGCTTTCTTT.

The genes are TRBV7-2 and TRBJ2-7; the match to TRBD2 covers 11 bases. CDR1 is SGHTA and CDR2 is FQGNSA in the germline V gene. This CDR3 is built from 14 residues. V gave up 3 bases and J gave up 3 bases; unmatched junction bases: 1. The CDR3 nucleotides are TGTGCCAGCAGCTTGACTAGCGGGGACTACGAGCAGTACTTC. Amino acid sequence: CASSLTSGDYEQYF.

This sequence joins TRBV6-5 and TRBJ2-1, with unresolved D. The V end was cut by 6 bases, the J end by 6 bases, with 15 bases between. Germline CDR1 reads MNHEY; CDR2 reads SVGAGI. The CDR3 runs 14 residues. CDR3 sequence (DNA): TGTGCCAGCAGCCCCCCAGGAGTTCTCAATGAGCAGTTCTTC. Translating gives CASSPPGVLNEQFF.

The chain uses TRBV14 and TRBJ1-1; TRBD1 is a possible D gene (6 bases). CDR1 is SGHDN, CDR2 FVKESK, per germline. Trimming cost V 2 bases and J 5 bases, with 12 bases left between them. This CDR3 spans 14 amino acids. Here the CDR3 DNA reads TGTGCCAGCAGCCAAACACAGGGTTGGACTGAAGCTTTCTTT. Translated: CASSQTQGWTEAFF.

This sequence joins TRBV2 and TRBJ2-3; 7 bases match TRBD2. The V segment lost 3 bases and the J segment 6 bases; nucleotides outside the gene matches: 6. This CDR3 is built from 14 residues. CDR1 is SNHLY, CDR2 FYNNEI, per germline. The CDR3 nucleotides are TGTGCCAGCAGTGATGCGGGGGTGGTGGATACGCAGTATTTT. Its protein is CASSDAGVVDTQYF. The entire variable domain, with the rest obtained from reference TRBV2 and TRBJ2-3, is as follows: EPEVTQTPSHQVTQMGQEVILRCVPISNHLYFYWYRQILGQKVEFLVSFYNNEISEKSEIFDDQFSVERPDGSNFTLKIRSTKLEDSAMYFCASSDAGVVDTQYFGPGTRLTVL.

This clone was detected only a few times. J is TRBJ1-2 and V is TRBV4-1, with D possibly TRBD1 on 5 matching bases. Germline V gene data show CDR1 as MGHRA and CDR2 as YSYEKL. Trimming took 4 bases from V and 0 from J, leaving 15 bases between them. The CDR3 has 16 amino acids. The CDR3 DNA reads as TGCGCCAGCAGCCCCCCCCTTGGGGCCACTAACTATGGCTACACCTTC. It is translated as CASSPPLGATNYGYTF.

This clone turned up a few times. V is TRBV4-2 and J is TRBJ1-5; no clear D. From germline, CDR1 is LGHNA and CDR2 YNFKEQ. Trimming shortened V by 1 base and J by 6 bases, and 7 bases separated the two germline ends. This CDR3 region has 13 residues. In nucleotides, the CDR3 is TGTGCCAGCAGCCAAGGATTAAGTCAGCCCCAGCATTTT. Translating gives CASSQGLSQPQHF.

The genes are TRBV5-4 and TRBJ2-3; D gene uncertain. The V gene lost 1 base and the J gene lost 0 bases, with 6 bases spanning the gap. CDR3 size: 14 residues. Looked up from germline, CDR1 is SGHNT and CDR2 is YYREEE (reference sequence). The CDR3 reads CASSLRASTDTQYF. DNA of the CDR3: TGTGCCAGCAGCTTGAGGGCTAGCACAGATACGCAGTATTTT.

The chain joins TRBV5-6 to TRBJ2-5; 9 nucleotides line up with TRBD1. The CDR3 spans 15 residues. The ends lost 6 bases at V and 1 base at J; junction bases unmatched: 7. Germline lookup yields CDR1 SGHDT and CDR2 YYEEEE. CDR3 sequence reads: CASNAGQGPQETQYF. In DNA form, the CDR3 reads TGTGCCAGCAACGCTGGACAGGGGCCCCAAGAGACCCAGTACTTC.

The V gene is TRBV30, the J gene TRBJ2-1, with 8 bases aligning to TRBD2. J gave up 6 bases and V 3 bases, and 7 bases lay outside the gene matches. Germline CDR1 reads GTSNPN; CDR2 reads SVGIG (reference sequence). The CDR3 covers 14 residues. The CDR3 DNA reads TGTGCCTGGAGCAGGACTAGCATCTTCAATGAGCAGTTCTTC. Protein sequence: CAWSRTSIFNEQFF. The full variable domain, its missing parts supplied by reference TRBV30 and TRBJ2-1, is SQTIHQWPATLVQPVGSPLSLECTVEGTSNPNLYWYRQAAGRGLQLLFYSVGIGQISSEVPQNLSASRPQDRQFILSSKKLLLSDSGFYLCAWSRTSIFNEQFFGPGTRLTVL.

CDR3 nucleotides: TGTGCCACCAGCAGGTCAGCAGGGGCCATTAATGAAAAACTGTTTTTT. It translates to CATSRSAGAINEKLFF. The chain has TRBV15 and TRBJ1-4, with D perhaps TRBD1 (6 bases). V was cut by 3 bases and J by 4 bases, with 15 bases left in between. This CDR3 comprises 16 residues. The germline CDR1 and CDR2 sequences are LNHNV and YYDKDF (reference sequence).

This clone was picked up one time. The chain links TRBV18 to TRBJ1-2, with TRBD1 matching over 7 bases. V lost 5 bases and J lost 0; bases outside the gene matches: 6. Germline V lookup: CDR1 KGHSH, CDR2 LQKENI. The CDR3 extends over 15 amino acids. CDR3 nucleotides: TGTGCCAGCTCAACCGGGACAGCCTCTAACTATGGCTACACCTTC. It translates to CASSTGTASNYGYTF. The whole variable domain, remainder taken from reference TRBV18 and TRBJ1-2, is NAGVMQNPRHLVRRRGQEARLRCSPMKGHSHVYWYRQLPEEGLKFMVYLQKENIIDESGMPKERFSAEFPKEGPSILRIQQVVRGDSAAYFCASSTGTASNYGYTFGSGTRLTVV.

Worth noting for this clone: One junction end does not reproduce the germline sequence, and a read error may be involved. The chain employs TRBV7-7 and TRBJ2-1; TRBD1 aligns across 9 bases. The V gene's germline CDR1 is SSHAT and CDR2 FNYEAQ (reference sequence). The CDR3 consists of 15 residues. The CDR3 DNA reads TGTGCTAGCAGCTCCGGGACAGGGACCTACAATGAGCAGTTCTTC. Amino acid sequence: CASSSGTGTYNEQFF.